Below, 9 T cell receptor beta chains from the same sample are listed, as sequenced in a study of T cells in Graves' hyperthyroidism and ophthalmopathy. Amplification of TCR beta CDR3 regions was performed using RNA transcripts as template. The HTBI set primed first-round TCR CDR3 RT-PCR. TCRdb reanalysed the multiplex PCR reads using MiXCR and keeps one entry per CDR3 protein. In the table there are around 580,000 distinct CDR3 sequences, roughly 17% of which are singletons. The sequenced sample consisted of blood. These receptors were taken from a woman younger than 35 with Graves' hyperthyroidism.

This clonotype was observed a handful of times. This chain joins TRBV24-1 and TRBJ2-5; D gene ambiguous. The CDR3 has 15 residues. Germline values: CDR1 KGHDR, CDR2 SFDVKD. Deletions cut 0 bases from V and 5 bases from J, with 12 bases between. DNA for the CDR3: TGTGCCACCAGTGATTTGGGGGATCTTGAGGAGACCCAGTACTTC. This sequence encodes CATSDLGDLEETQYF.

Remarks on this clonotype: The junction does not match germline at one end; this may be a read error. The V and J genes are TRBV3-1 and TRBJ2-7; 11 nucleotides line up with TRBD2. The CDR3 runs to 16 residues. Germline V lookup: CDR1 LGHDT, CDR2 YNNKEL (reference sequence). As DNA, the CDR3 is TGTGCCAGCAGCCAAGAAACTAGCGGGAGCTCCTACGAGCTGTACTTC. It codes for CASSQETSGSSYELYF.

This clonotype was counted only a few times. The genes are TRBV29-1 and TRBJ2-7, with 7 bases that match TRBD1. The V segment lost 2 bases and the J segment 7 bases; nucleotides outside the gene matches: 8. CDR1 is SQVTM, CDR2 ANQGSEA, per germline. The CDR3 has 13 residues. The CDR3 DNA sequence: TGCAGCGTTGAATGGGCCAGGGGGAGAGAGCAGTACTTC. This codes for CSVEWARGREQYF.

This clonotype was seen ten or more times. The V and J genes are TRBV24-1 and TRBJ2-5; 8 bases align to TRBD2. The germline gives CDR1 KGHDR, CDR2 SFDVKD. Trimming removed 4 bases from V and 5 bases from J; junction bases left unmatched: 5. This CDR3 is 14 amino acids long. CDR3 protein: CATSESGGGETQYF. CDR3 nucleotide sequence: TGTGCCACCAGTGAGAGCGGGGGCGGGGAGACCCAGTACTTC.

This clonotype was recorded many times. This rearrangement joins TRBV12-3 or TRBV12-4 to TRBJ1-5; 9 nucleotides line up with TRBD1. The CDR3 spans 14 residues. V was clipped by 5 bases and J by 4 bases; unmatched bases: 3. CDR3 sequence reads: CASSRTGANQPQHF. CDR3 nucleotide sequence: TGTGCCAGCAGTCGGACAGGGGCAAATCAGCCCCAGCATTTT.

This chain connects TRBV12-3 or TRBV12-4 to TRBJ1-1, with TRBD1 as a possible D gene (6 bases). The CDR3 sequence is 16 residues long. The V end was cut by 10 bases, the J end by 5 bases, with 26 bases between. CDR3 loop: CATPLGEQGLETEAFF. In nucleotides, the CDR3 is TGTGCCACCCCTCTCGGGGAACAGGGTTTGGAGACTGAAGCTTTCTTT.

This chain uses TRBV20-1 with TRBJ2-1; 12 positions match TRBD2. Germline CDR1 reads DFQATT; CDR2 reads SNEGSKA (reference sequence). Unmatched junction bases numbered 6, after V lost 3 bases and J lost 9 bases. The CDR3 length is 14 residues. The CDR3 nucleotides are TGCAGTGCTAGCCGACTAGCGGGAGACCTTGAGCAGTTCTTC. Its translation is CSASRLAGDLEQFF.

This clonotype occurred many times. The V and J genes are TRBV20-1 and TRBJ2-7, with 7 bases that match TRBD2. Germline V gives CDR1 DFQATT, CDR2 SNEGSKA (reference sequence). J gave up 3 bases and V 6 bases, and 11 bases lay outside the gene matches. The CDR3 length is 14 residues. The CDR3 region has the DNA TGCAGTGCGAGACCAGCGGGGTCGTACTACGAGCAGTACTTC. Protein product: CSARPAGSYYEQYF.

The rearrangement joins TRBV19 to TRBJ1-3; 7 bases align to TRBD1. The CDR3 is 15 residues long. Germline CDR1 is LNHDA and CDR2 is SQIVND (reference sequence). The J segment lost 3 bases and the V segment lost 7 bases, leaving 9 bases of the junction unmatched. The CDR3 coding sequence is TGTGCCAGTACCGATGACAGGGAGGGTGGAAACACCATATATTTT. It translates to CASTDDREGGNTIYF.